The clone carrying this TCR beta chain was seen just once. Its specificity is unknown. Extraction and reverse transcription of RNA yielded cDNA as the sequencing template. TCRdb keeps only in-frame clones here, not all; method: immunoSEQ multiplex PCR. The repertoire has fewer than 100,000 clones, 61% of them found once; the top ten carry around 15%. This entry belongs to a study of CD8+ T cells in alopecia areata. Study context: Tofacitinib treatment spanned 6 to 18 months, with 6 months off drug afterward. Percent of scalp involved defined treated patients' severity scores.

The treatment is: oral pan-JAK inhibitor, 5-10 mg twice daily. This CDR3 has 16 amino acids. Between the trimmed V and J ends, which lost 1 base and 4 bases, there was a span of 16 bases. Germline CDR1 is MGHRA and CDR2 is YSYEKL. Notes on the study in general: Clarity of TCR sharing across patients fell short of that in mice, possibly HLA-related.

The source material was CD8+ T cells sorted from blood, sampled at week 4, from a patient treated with tofacitinib. This chain links TRBV4-1 with TRBJ1-2; a weak D match, TRBD1 (6 bases). This sequence originates from a human donor with alopecia areata. CDR3 region: CASSQAEDSKPYGYTF. DNA of the CDR3: TGCGCCAGCAGCCAAGCTGAGGACAGCAAACCCTATGGCTACACCTTC.